The present entry profiles one T cell receptor (beta chain) with its context. CDR3 length equals 12 residues. The germline gives CDR1 SNHLY, CDR2 FYNNEI. Trimming took off 7 bases at V and 5 bases at J, with 6 bases between the two ends. The data belong to a study of blood T cell repertoires in COVID-19. Study overall: Samples taken during acute and convalescent COVID-19 were collected in the United States, Italy and Spain.

Profiling relied on immunoSEQ multiplex PCR, and the TCRdb table lists in-frame clones only, not all of them. Seen here are under 300,000 clones, 84% observed once, and the top ten hold 3.5% to 4.5%. The clonotype originates from a middle-aged man with acute or convalescent COVID-19. The material sequenced was peripheral blood. This rearrangement joins TRBV2 to TRBJ1-6; possible D gene TRBD1, 6 bases. CDR3 sequence reads: CASTGDNSPLHF. The CDR3 DNA sequence: TGTGCCAGCACAGGGGATAATTCACCCCTCCACTTT.